This passage covers 3 T cell receptor beta chains from one sample sequenced in a study of cytomegalovirus exposure and HLA in healthy donors. Amplification used 60 Vbeta primers and 13 Jbeta primers. The protocol was immunoSEQ multiplex PCR, while the TCRdb copy is restricted to in-frame clones and leaves out a portion. The data contain 60,000 to 85,000 clones, over 70% of them singletons. Sequenced: PBMCs. Receptors originate from a human donor in good health.

CDR3 sequence: CASSQGVRQGLMKPYEQYF. In DNA form, the CDR3 reads TGTGCCAGCAGCCAAGGTGTCCGTCAGGGGTTGATGAAACCCTACGAGCAGTACTTC. J is TRBJ2-7 and V is TRBV14, with D possibly being TRBD1 (6 bases). The V end was cut by 1 base, the J end by 2 bases, with 24 bases between. Per the germline V gene, CDR1 is SGHDN and CDR2 is FVKESK. The CDR3 runs 19 residues. The full variable domain, its missing parts supplied by reference TRBV14 and TRBJ2-7, is EAGVTQFPSHSVIEKGQTVTLRCDPISGHDNLYWYRRVMGKEIKFLLHFVKESKQDESGMPNNRFLAERTGGTYSTLKVQPAELEDSGVYFCASSQGVRQGLMKPYEQYFGPGTRLTVT.

The chain combines TRBV5-1 with TRBJ2-2; D possibly corresponds to TRBD1 (5 bases). The V gene's germline CDR1 is SGHRS and CDR2 YFSETQ. CDR3 length: 17 amino acids. V dropped 4 bases and J dropped 3 bases, with 19 bases sitting between them. The CDR3: CASSPRSQGTDTGELFF. The DNA of the CDR3 is TGCGCCAGCAGCCCGCGGTCTCAGGGAACGGACACCGGGGAGCTGTTTTTT.

Points on this clone: An end of the junction does not agree with germline; a read error may underlie this. Other DNA sequences in this specimen translate into the identical CDR3. The rearrangement links TRBV15 to TRBJ1-1, with a possible D match to TRBD1 (6 bases). The CDR3 runs 13 residues. Germline V gives CDR1 LNHNV, CDR2 YYDKDF (reference sequence). This CDR3 is CATSVTGNTEAFF. The CDR3 DNA follows: TGTGCCACCAGCGTTACAGGGAACACTGAGGCTTTCTTT.